The source of this TCR beta chain is a study of blood T cell repertoires in COVID-19. Study overall: The United States, Italy and Spain provided the acute and convalescent COVID-19 samples.

Here immunoSEQ multiplex PCR was the method, and the copy in TCRdb shows in-frame clones only, minus some. The sample has about 60,000 clones; over 75% are singletons. Sequencing was performed on peripheral blood. The sequence was collected from a human donor in a cohort sampled during active COVID-19.

CDR3 protein: CASSYTGTGGWDTEAFF. CDR3 DNA: TGTGCCAGCAGCTATACCGGGACAGGGGGCTGGGACACTGAAGCTTTCTTT. The chain couples TRBV13 to TRBJ1-1; 12 nucleotides match TRBD1. There are 17 residues in the CDR3. Germline trimming cut 4 bases from V and 3 bases from J; bases unmatched to any gene: 9. In germline, CDR1 is PRHDT, CDR2 FYEKMQ (reference sequence).